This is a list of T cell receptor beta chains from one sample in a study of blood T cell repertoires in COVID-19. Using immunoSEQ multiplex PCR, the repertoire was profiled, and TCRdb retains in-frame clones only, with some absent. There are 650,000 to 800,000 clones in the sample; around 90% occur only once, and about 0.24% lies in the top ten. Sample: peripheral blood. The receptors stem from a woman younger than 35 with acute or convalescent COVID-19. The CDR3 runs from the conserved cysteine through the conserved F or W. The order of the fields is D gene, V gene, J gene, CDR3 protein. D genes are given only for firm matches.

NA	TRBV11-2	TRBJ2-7	CASSFGQQGLLTYEQYF
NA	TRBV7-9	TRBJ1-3	CATLASGNTIYF
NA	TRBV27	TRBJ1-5	CASSLAVNQPQHF
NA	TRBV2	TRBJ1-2	CASSGTPLYGYTF
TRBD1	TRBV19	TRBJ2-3	CASSLTGAGTDTQYF
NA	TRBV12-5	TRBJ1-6	CASGLAGYSSYNSPLHF
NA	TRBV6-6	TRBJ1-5	CASSYPDQPQHF
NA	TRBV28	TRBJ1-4	CASSPGQNEKLFF
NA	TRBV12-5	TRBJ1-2	CASGRQPNYGYTF
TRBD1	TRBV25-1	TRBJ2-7	CASSGQGTTLEQYF
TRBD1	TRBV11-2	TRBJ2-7	CASSHHRGQMYEQYF
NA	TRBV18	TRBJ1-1	CASSPPGSDEAFF
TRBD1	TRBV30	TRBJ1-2	CAWRPRGQDYGYTF